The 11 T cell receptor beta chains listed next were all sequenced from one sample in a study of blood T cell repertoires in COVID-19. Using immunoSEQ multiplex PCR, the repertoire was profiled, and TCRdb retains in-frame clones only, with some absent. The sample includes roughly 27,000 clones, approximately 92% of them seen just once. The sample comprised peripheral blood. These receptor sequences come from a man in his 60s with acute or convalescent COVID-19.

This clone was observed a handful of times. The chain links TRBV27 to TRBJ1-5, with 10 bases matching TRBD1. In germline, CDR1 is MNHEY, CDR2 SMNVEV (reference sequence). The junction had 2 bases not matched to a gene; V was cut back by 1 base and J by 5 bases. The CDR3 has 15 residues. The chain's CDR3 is CASSLWGTGDQPQHF. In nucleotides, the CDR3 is TGTGCCAGCAGTTTATGGGGGACAGGGGATCAGCCCCAGCATTTT.

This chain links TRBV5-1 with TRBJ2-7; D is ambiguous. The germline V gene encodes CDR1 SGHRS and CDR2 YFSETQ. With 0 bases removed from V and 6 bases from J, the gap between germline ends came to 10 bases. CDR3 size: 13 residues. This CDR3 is CASSLGQVFEQYF. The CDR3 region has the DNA TGCGCCAGCAGCTTGGGCCAGGTTTTCGAGCAGTACTTC.

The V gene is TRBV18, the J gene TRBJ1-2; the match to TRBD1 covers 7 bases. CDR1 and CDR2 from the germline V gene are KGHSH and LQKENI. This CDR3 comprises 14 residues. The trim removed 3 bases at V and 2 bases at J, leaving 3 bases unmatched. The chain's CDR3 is CASSPLGGNYGYTF. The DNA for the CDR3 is TGTGCCAGCTCACCCCTAGGGGGCAACTATGGCTACACCTTC.

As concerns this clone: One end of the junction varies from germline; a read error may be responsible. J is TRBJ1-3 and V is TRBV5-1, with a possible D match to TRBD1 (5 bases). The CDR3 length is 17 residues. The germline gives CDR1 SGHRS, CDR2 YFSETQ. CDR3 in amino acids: CANSHSDTPGTGNTIYF. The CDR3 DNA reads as TGCGCCAACAGCCATTCGGACACCCCGGGTACTGGAAACACCATATATTTT.

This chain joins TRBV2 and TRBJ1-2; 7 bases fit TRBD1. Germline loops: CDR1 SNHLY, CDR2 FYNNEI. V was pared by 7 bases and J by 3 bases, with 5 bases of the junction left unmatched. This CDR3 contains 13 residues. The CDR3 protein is CASTRGTDYGYTF. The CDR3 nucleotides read TGTGCCAGCACCAGGGGGACAGACTATGGCTACACCTTC.

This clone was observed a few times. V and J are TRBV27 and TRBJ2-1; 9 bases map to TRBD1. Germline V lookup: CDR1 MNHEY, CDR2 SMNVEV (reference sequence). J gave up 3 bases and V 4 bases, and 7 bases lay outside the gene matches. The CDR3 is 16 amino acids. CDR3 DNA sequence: TGTGCCAGCAGTTCTCCGGGACAGGGCCACTACAATGAGCAGTTCTTC. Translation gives CASSSPGQGHYNEQFF.

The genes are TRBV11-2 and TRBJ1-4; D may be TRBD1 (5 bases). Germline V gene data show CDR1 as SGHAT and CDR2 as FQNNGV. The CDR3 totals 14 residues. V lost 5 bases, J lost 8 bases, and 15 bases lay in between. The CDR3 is CASSLPGFLEKLFF. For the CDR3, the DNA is TGTGCCAGCAGCCTACCAGGGTTTTTAGAAAAACTGTTTTTT.

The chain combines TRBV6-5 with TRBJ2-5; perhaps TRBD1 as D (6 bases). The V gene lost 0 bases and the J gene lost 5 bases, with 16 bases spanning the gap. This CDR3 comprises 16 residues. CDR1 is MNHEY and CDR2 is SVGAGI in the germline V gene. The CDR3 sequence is CASSYSPTGPMETQYF. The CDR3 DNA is TGTGCCAGCAGTTACTCCCCGACAGGACCTATGGAGACCCAGTACTTC.

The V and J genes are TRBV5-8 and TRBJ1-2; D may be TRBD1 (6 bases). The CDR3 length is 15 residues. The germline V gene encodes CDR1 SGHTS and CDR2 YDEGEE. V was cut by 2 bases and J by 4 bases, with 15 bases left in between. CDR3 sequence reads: CASSLETGIFYGYTF. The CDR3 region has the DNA TGTGCCAGCAGCTTAGAGACAGGAATCTTCTATGGCTACACCTTC.

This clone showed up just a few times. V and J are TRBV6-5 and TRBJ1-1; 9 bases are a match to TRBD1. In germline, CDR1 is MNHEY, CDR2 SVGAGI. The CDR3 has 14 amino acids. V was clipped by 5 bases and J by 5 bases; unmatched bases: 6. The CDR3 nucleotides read TGTGCCAGCAGTAGACAGGGGGAAGGAACTGAAGCTTTCTTT. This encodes CASSRQGEGTEAFF.

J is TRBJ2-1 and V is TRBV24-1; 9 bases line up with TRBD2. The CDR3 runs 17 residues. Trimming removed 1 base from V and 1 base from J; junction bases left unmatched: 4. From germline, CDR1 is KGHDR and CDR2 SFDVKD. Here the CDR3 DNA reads TGTGCCACCAGTGATTTTCCGGCGGGAGGGTCCTACAATGAGCAGTTCTTC. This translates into CATSDFPAGGSYNEQFF.